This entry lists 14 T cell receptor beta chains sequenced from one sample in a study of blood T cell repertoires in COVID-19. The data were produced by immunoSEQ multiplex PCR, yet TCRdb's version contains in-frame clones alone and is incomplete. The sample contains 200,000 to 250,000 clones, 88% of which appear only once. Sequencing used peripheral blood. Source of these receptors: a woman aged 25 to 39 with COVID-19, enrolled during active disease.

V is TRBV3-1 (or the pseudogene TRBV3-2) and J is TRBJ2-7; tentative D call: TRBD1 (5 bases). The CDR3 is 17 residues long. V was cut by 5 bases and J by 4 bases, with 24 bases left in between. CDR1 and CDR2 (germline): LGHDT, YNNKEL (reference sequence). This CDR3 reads CASSSPGNWGLIYEQYV. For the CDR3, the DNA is TGTGCCAGCAGCAGCCCAGGGAACTGGGGTTTGATATACGAGCAGTACGTC.

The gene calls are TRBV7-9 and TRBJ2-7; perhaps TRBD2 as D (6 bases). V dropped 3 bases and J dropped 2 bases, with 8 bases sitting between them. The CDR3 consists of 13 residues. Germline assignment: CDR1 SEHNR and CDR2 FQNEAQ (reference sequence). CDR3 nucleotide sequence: TGTGCCAGCAGCTTTAGGGAGGCCTACGAGCAGTACGTC. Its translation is CASSFREAYEQYV.

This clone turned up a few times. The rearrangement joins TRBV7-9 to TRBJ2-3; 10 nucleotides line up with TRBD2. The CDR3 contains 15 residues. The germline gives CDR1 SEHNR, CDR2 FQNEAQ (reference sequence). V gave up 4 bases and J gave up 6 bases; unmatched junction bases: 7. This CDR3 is CASSSLTSGKDTQYF. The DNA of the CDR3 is TGTGCCAGCAGCTCCCTCACTAGCGGGAAGGATACGCAGTATTTT.

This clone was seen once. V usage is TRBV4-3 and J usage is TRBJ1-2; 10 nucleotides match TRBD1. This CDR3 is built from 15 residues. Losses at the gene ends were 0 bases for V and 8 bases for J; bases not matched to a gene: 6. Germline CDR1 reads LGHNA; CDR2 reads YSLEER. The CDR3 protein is CASSQDRDRGRGYTF. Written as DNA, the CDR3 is TGCGCCAGCAGCCAAGATCGGGACAGGGGCCGGGGCTACACCTTC.

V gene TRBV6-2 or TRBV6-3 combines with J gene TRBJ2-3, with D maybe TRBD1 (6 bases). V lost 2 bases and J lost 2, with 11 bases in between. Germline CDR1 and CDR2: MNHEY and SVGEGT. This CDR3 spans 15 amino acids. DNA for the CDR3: TGTGCCAGCAGTTACATTGGACAGCACACAGATACGCAGTATTTT. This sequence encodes CASSYIGQHTDTQYF.

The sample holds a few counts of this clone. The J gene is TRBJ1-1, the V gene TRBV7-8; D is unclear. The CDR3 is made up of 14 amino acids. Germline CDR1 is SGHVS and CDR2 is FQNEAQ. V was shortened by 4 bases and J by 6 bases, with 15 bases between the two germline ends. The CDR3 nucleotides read TGTGCCAGCAGCTCACAAGGAGAGTACGCTGAAGCTTTCTTT. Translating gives CASSSQGEYAEAFF.

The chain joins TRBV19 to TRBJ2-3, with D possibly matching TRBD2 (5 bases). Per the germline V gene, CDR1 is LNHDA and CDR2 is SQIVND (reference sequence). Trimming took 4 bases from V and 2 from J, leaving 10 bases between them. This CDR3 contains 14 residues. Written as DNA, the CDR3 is TGTGCCAGTAGTAGAGCGGAGACCACAGATACGCAGTATTTT. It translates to CASSRAETTDTQYF.

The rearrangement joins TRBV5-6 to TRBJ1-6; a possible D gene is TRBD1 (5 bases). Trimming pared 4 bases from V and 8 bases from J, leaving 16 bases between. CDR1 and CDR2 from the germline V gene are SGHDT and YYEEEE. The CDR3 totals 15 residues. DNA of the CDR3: TGTGCCAGCAGCACCCGGGGGAGGGTTTATTCACCCCTCCACTTT. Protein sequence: CASSTRGRVYSPLHF.

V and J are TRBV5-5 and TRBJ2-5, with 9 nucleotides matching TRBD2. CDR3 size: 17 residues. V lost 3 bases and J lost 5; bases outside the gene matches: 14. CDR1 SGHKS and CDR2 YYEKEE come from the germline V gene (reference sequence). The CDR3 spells CASSWTPGTSSGETQYF. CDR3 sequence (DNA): TGTGCCAGCAGCTGGACCCCCGGGACTAGCAGCGGCGAGACCCAGTACTTC.

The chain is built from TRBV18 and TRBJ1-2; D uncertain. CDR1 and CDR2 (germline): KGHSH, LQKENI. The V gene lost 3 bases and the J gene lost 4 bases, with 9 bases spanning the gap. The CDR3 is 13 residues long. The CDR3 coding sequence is TGTGCCAGCTCACCGCAGGATAGCTATGGCTACACCTTC. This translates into CASSPQDSYGYTF.

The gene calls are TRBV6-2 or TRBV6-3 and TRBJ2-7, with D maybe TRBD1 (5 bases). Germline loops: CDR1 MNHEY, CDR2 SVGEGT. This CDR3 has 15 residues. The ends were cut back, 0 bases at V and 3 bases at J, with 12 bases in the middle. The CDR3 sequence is CASSYSIEGDYEQYV. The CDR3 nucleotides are TGTGCCAGCAGTTACTCGATAGAAGGGGACTACGAGCAGTACGTC.

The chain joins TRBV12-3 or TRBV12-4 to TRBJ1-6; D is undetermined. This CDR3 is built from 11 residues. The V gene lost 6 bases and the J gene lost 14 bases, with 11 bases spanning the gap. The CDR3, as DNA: TGTGCCAGCAGCGGAGCGTCCACCCTCCACTTT. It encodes CASSGASTLHF.

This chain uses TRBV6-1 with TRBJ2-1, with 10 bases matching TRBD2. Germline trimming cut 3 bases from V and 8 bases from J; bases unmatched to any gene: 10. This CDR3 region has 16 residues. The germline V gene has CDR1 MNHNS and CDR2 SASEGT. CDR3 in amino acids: CASSEALLAGVDEQFF. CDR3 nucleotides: TGTGCCAGCAGTGAGGCGTTGCTAGCGGGAGTCGATGAGCAGTTCTTC.

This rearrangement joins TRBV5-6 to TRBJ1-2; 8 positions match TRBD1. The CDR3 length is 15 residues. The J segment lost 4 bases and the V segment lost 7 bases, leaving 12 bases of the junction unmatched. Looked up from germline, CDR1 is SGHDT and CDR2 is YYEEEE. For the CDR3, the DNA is TGTGCCAGCCGCATCGGACAGGGCGGAGGCTATGGCTACACCTTC. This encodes CASRIGQGGGYGYTF.